Listed here is a single TCR beta chain. Its antigen remains unknown. Per germline, CDR1 DFQATT and CDR2 SNEGSKA (reference sequence). The CDR3 is 10 amino acids. The germline V and J ends were trimmed by 6 bases and 3 bases, with 5 bases remaining between them. This sample was taken from a study of shared clonotypes between healthy human individuals. Study-wide findings and caveats: An expected dependence of interdonor clonotype sharing on sequencing depth was noted.

Every donor, a Caucasian adult, lived in Nashville, Tennessee. Profiled with immunoSEQ multiplex PCR; TCRdb holds only in-frame clones, not every one. The repertoire includes 600,000 to 750,000 clones, around 90% of them detected once, and about a third sits in the top ten. The chain recombines TRBV20-1 with TRBJ2-5, with D hard to call. Source material: memory CD8+ T cells from PBMCs. Subset in this sample: CD45RO+ cells pooled with CCR7-negative TemRA cells. This sequence was found in a man between 18 and 35 years old in good health. Some clones in this sample may be carry-over from other donors' samples. The CDR3 DNA reads as TGCAGTGCCAAAAAAGAGACCCAGTACTTC. As protein: CSAKKETQYF.